These T cell receptor beta chains were read from a single sample in a study of blood T cell repertoires in COVID-19. Sequencing used immunoSEQ multiplex PCR; TCRdb keeps in-frame clones, though not all of them. The sample has some 130,000 clones; around 89% are singletons. Material for sequencing was peripheral blood. These receptors were collected from a man in his 60s with active or convalescent COVID-19. Each CDR3 is given with its conserved first and last residue. D genes are given only for firm matches. Only some rows state a clone size, as once, few, many or a class for expanded clones.

size	D	V	J	CDR3	DNA
NA	TRBD1	TRBV5-1	TRBJ2-3	CASSSGTAVDTQYF	TGCGCCAGCAGCTCCGGGACAGCTGTGGATACGCAGTATTTT
NA	NA	TRBV5-6	TRBJ1-5	CASSSYDGADRPNRPQHF	TGTGCCAGCAGCTCCTATGACGGGGCTGACAGGCCGAATCGGCCCCAGCATTTT
NA	NA	TRBV20-1	TRBJ1-1	CSASDRTEAFF	TGCAGTGCTAGTGACCGCACTGAAGCTTTCTTT
NA	NA	TRBV19	TRBJ1-2	CASSPTGSAGYTF	TGTGCCAGTAGCCCGACTGGGTCGGCTGGCTACACCTTC
NA	TRBD2	TRBV5-6	TRBJ2-2	CASSSGWGGGTGELFF	TGTGCCAGCAGCTCCGGCTGGGGGGGTGGCACCGGGGAGCTGTTTTTT
once	NA	TRBV6-1	TRBJ1-5	CASSDRGTTHSNQPQHF	TGTGCCAGCAGTGACCGAGGGACAACCCATAGCAATCAGCCCCAGCATTTT
few	NA	TRBV5-1	TRBJ2-1	CASSGETLEFF	TGCGCCAGCAGCGGGGAGACCCTGGAGTTCTTC
NA	TRBD1	TRBV7-2	TRBJ1-1	CASSIRQGSGEAFF	TGTGCCAGCAGCATAAGACAGGGCTCCGGGGAAGCTTTCTTT
NA	NA	TRBV5-1	TRBJ2-1	CASSLDPGLYNEQFF	TGCGCCAGCAGCTTGGACCCGGGTCTATACAATGAGCAGTTCTTC
NA	NA	TRBV2	TRBJ2-3	CASRVDRLGTDTQYF	TGTGCCAGCAGGGTTGACAGGTTGGGGACAGATACGCAGTATTTT
NA	TRBD2	TRBV5-1	TRBJ2-7	CASSYGRVYEQYF	TGCGCCAGCAGCTACGGGAGGGTCTACGAGCAGTACTTC
NA	TRBD1	TRBV27	TRBJ1-2	CASKRQWDRTNYGYTF	TGTGCCAGCAAGAGGCAATGGGACAGGACTAACTATGGCTACACCTTC
NA	NA	TRBV7-9	TRBJ2-1	CASSEGEAWGNEQFF	TGTGCCAGCAGCGAAGGGGAGGCCTGGGGCAATGAGCAGTTCTTC
NA	TRBD1	TRBV19	TRBJ1-1	CASRTGDVANTEAFF	TGTGCCAGTAGGACAGGGGATGTGGCGAACACTGAAGCTTTCTTT
NA	TRBD1	TRBV18	TRBJ1-1	CASSPRGQGSEAFF	TGTGCCAGCTCACCACGAGGACAGGGTTCTGAAGCTTTCTTT
NA	NA	TRBV9	TRBJ2-7	CASSVRGQTYEQYF	TGTGCCAGCAGCGTAAGGGGACAAACCTACGAGCAGTACTTC
once	TRBD2	TRBV4-1	TRBJ2-1	CASSQTGTNYNEQFF	TGCGCCAGCAGCCAAACCGGGACTAACTACAATGAGCAGTTCTTC
NA	NA	TRBV19	TRBJ1-5	CASNPTGRNQPQHF	TGTGCCAGTAATCCGACAGGTAGGAATCAGCCCCAGCATTTT
NA	NA	TRBV9	TRBJ2-7	CASSARDRGYEQYF	TGTGCCAGCAGCGCCCGGGACCGGGGGTACGAGCAGTACTTC
NA	NA	TRBV28	TRBJ2-1	CASSLGGAGMNEQFF	TGTGCCAGCAGTTTAGGAGGGGCTGGAATGAATGAGCAGTTCTTC
NA	NA	TRBV6-5	TRBJ1-1	CASTRSRNTEAFF	TGTGCCAGCACCCGGAGCCGAAACACTGAAGCTTTCTTT
NA	NA	TRBV5-4	TRBJ2-6	CASSSEPGANVLTF	TGTGCCAGCAGCTCAGAACCTGGGGCCAACGTCCTGACTTTC
NA	NA	TRBV9	TRBJ2-6	CASSAGGLNTGANVLTF	TGTGCCAGCAGCGCGGGGGGCCTCAATACTGGGGCCAACGTCCTGACTTTC
NA	NA	TRBV7-2	TRBJ2-3	CASSFRGQSTDTQYF	TGTGCCAGCAGCTTTCGAGGGCAGAGCACAGATACGCAGTATTTT
once	TRBD1	TRBV24-1	TRBJ1-2	CATSASETGGYGYTF	TGTGCCACCAGTGCCTCGGAGACAGGGGGCTATGGCTACACCTTC
NA	TRBD2	TRBV2	TRBJ2-7	CASSELVAGPRREQYF	TGTGCCAGCAGTGAGTTGGTAGCGGGACCCAGGAGGGAGCAGTACTTC
NA	TRBD1	TRBV6-1	TRBJ1-2	CASSDRQGISYGYTF	TGTGCCAGCAGTGATCGACAGGGGATCTCCTATGGCTACACCTTC
once	TRBD2	TRBV5-1	TRBJ2-5	CASSPGTSGRQETQYF	TGCGCCAGCAGCCCGGGGACTAGCGGGAGACAAGAGACCCAGTACTTC
NA	TRBD1	TRBV7-9	TRBJ1-3	CASSTDRGAGNTIYF	TGTGCCAGCAGCACCGACAGGGGGGCCGGAAACACCATATATTTT
NA	NA	TRBV28	TRBJ2-4	CASSPADKLGHIQYF	TGTGCCAGCAGTCCCGCAGACAAATTAGGCCACATTCAGTACTTC
NA	TRBD1	TRBV28	TRBJ1-2	CASSSGQGVQVFYGYTF	TGTGCCAGCAGTTCGGGACAGGGGGTCCAGGTTTTCTATGGCTACACCTTC
NA	TRBD2	TRBV7-2	TRBJ2-7	CASSPGLAGVYEQYF	TGTGCCAGCAGCCCGGGACTAGCGGGGGTCTACGAGCAGTACTTC
NA	NA	TRBV27	TRBJ1-2	CASSQGSGYTF	TGTGCCAGCAGTCAGGGGTCTGGCTACACCTTC
NA	NA	TRBV7-8	TRBJ2-1	CASSFLVDEQFF	TGTGCCAGCAGCTTTCTAGTTGATGAGCAGTTCTTC
NA	NA	TRBV29-1	TRBJ1-2	CSARLAGVGGDGYTF	TGCAGCGCTCGATTAGCGGGAGTAGGGGGAGATGGCTACACCTTC
NA	NA	TRBV28	TRBJ2-7	CASSPGQYEQYF	TGTGCCAGCAGTCCTGGACAGTACGAGCAGTACTTC
NA	TRBD1	TRBV19	TRBJ1-2	CASSILGQGNYGYTF	TGTGCCAGTAGTATTCTTGGACAGGGAAACTATGGCTACACCTTC
NA	TRBD1	TRBV2	TRBJ1-2	CASFPGDRGRGGYTF	TGTGCCAGCTTCCCGGGAGACAGGGGACGGGGTGGCTACACCTTC
NA	TRBD2	TRBV6-6	TRBJ2-3	CASHGLAGSTDTQYF	TGTGCCAGTCATGGACTAGCGGGGAGCACAGATACGCAGTATTTT
NA	TRBD1	TRBV19	TRBJ1-5	CASSTGDRDPQPQHF	TGTGCCAGTAGTACCGGGGACAGGGATCCTCAGCCCCAGCATTTT
few	NA	TRBV6-5	TRBJ2-1	CASSQTRHNEQFF	TGTGCCAGCAGCCAGACACGGCACAATGAGCAGTTCTTC
NA	NA	TRBV5-1	TRBJ2-1	CASSLASWDEQFF	TGCGCCAGCAGCTTGGCTAGCTGGGATGAGCAGTTCTTC